What follows describes a single T cell receptor (beta chain). The method was immunoSEQ multiplex PCR; TCRdb's version includes in-frame clones alone and lacks a portion of them. The sample lists under 200,000 clones, 60% to 80% seen once, with around 2.8% in the top ten. This entry belongs to a study of blood T cell repertoires in COVID-19. V shed 2 bases and J shed 6 bases, with 11 bases lying between them. The germline V gene has CDR1 MNHEY and CDR2 SMNVEV (reference sequence). The CDR3 covers 13 residues. The specimen was peripheral blood. This chain connects TRBV27 to TRBJ2-7; D possibly corresponds to TRBD1 (5 bases). The receptor comes from a man aged 65 to 85 with acute or convalescent COVID-19. CDR3 residues: CASSLAPTAEQYF. The CDR3 bases are TGTGCCAGCAGTTTAGCCCCGACAGCCGAGCAGTACTTC.